What follows describes a single T cell receptor beta chain. This sample is part of a study of blood T cell repertoires in COVID-19. For the study at large: Some COVID-19 samples were acute and others convalescent; all came from the United States, Italy and Spain. The cDNA or gDNA used as material had been derived from T cells, B-cell-depleted T cells, or PBMCs.

Germline V CDR1 and CDR2: SGHTS, YDEGEE. Trimming shortened V by 0 bases and J by 11 bases, and 14 bases separated the two germline ends. The CDR3 contains 13 residues. Original handling: Estimation of nucleated cell counts was performed using reference gene primer amplification. The table came from immunoSEQ multiplex PCR; TCRdb's copy has only in-frame clones and leaves some out. That table gives V, J and clone size, and the DNA gave D and trimming. The sample shows over 200,000 clones, about 85% of them seen only once. The chain carries TRBV5-8 and TRBJ1-2; D is possibly TRBD1 (6 bases). This TCR was recovered from a man between 40 and 49 years old who had recovered from COVID-19. What was sequenced was PBMCs or T cells enriched from blood (not recorded which). In DNA form, the CDR3 reads TGTGCCAGCAGCTTGGACAGGGCCAGGGGTTACACCTTC. It translates to CASSLDRARGYTF.